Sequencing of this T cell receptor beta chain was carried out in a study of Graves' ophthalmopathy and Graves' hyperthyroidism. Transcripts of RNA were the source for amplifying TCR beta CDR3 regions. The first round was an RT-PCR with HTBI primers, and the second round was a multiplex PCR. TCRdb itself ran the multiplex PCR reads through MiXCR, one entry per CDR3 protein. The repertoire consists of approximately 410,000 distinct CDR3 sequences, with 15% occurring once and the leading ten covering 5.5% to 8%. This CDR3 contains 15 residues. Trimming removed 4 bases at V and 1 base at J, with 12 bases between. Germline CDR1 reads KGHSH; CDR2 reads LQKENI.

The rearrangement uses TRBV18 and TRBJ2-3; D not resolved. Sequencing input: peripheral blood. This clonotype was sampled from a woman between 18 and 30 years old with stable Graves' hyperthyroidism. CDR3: CASSRQPWGTDTQYF. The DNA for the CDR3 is TGTGCCAGCTCACGGCAGCCTTGGGGCACAGATACGCAGTATTTT.